This is a list of T cell receptor beta chains from one sample in a study of blood T cell repertoires in COVID-19. TCRdb's table, derived via immunoSEQ multiplex PCR, lists solely in-frame clones and lacks some. The sample gives approximately 300,000 clones, around 88% of which show up once; around 1.5% is in the top ten. The sequenced material came from peripheral blood. These receptors were obtained from a woman aged 50 to 65 with acute or convalescent COVID-19. Both conserved end residues are part of each CDR3. The order of the fields is V gene, CDR3 protein.

TRBV10-3	CAIAGDRGSYEQYF
TRBV5-1	CASSLGAPTGELFF
TRBV18	CASSKNWDSSTDTQYF
TRBV5-3	CARSLWDRPSSYEQYF
TRBV15	CATSPRDRGFYTQYF
TRBV23-1	CASSLLGAGERNEQFF
TRBV28	CASSLAVPRGTEQFF
TRBV7-9	CASSHGTAYGYTF
TRBV9	CASSAEGTAGQPQHF
TRBV3-1/TRBV3-2	CASSQERRGETQYF
TRBV4-2	CASSPQDREVTDTQYF
TRBV3-1/TRBV3-2	CASSQEGGGYTF
TRBV19	CASSTRATNEKLFF
TRBV11-2	CASSLVVGRKNEQYF
TRBV4-1	CASSPGTSFLETQYF
TRBV29-1	CSVEGQGRTEAFF
TRBV2	CASSPRTGASGYTF
TRBV29-1	CSVEPGRTGELFF
TRBV5-6	CASSSPGQGETEAFF
TRBV28	CASRRAPGSYEQYF
TRBV2	CAGWSQGLSPLHF
TRBV30	CAWSSKGGFSGGNTIYF
TRBV28	CASSFGQPQHF
TRBV2	CASIYRGYNEQFF
TRBV2	CASSPGVLAGAGETQYF
TRBV6-1	CASSEVSGSRYEQFF
TRBV7-6	CASSLVGGRDYNEQFF
TRBV29-1	CSARDRGFGANVLTF